This is a list of T cell receptor beta chains from one sample in a study of patients and donors after allogeneic stem cell transplantation. MiXCR was run by TCRdb on the RT-PCR reads, yielding one entry per CDR3 protein. The table records a few hundred thousand distinct CDR3 sequences, more than 35% of them present only once. Sample: blood, either unsorted or a sorted T cell fraction (not recorded which). The receptors originated from a human donor who was either an allogeneic HSCT recipient or a stem cell or donor lymphocyte infusion donor (not recorded which). It is not recorded whose cells these are; they may come from a transplant donor. The CDR3 runs from the conserved cysteine through the conserved F or W. A D gene is named only where the DNA matches it firmly. Size is stated for part of the rows, as once, few or many counts, or as a class when the clone is expanded.

CDR3nt: TGTGCCACGACCTTAAACACTGAAGCTTTCTTT
CDR3aa: CATTLNTEAFF
d_gene: NA
j_gene: TRBJ1-1
v_gene: TRBV10-3
abundance: few

CDR3nt: TGCGCCAGCAGCCGATTAAGCGAAGAGACCCAGTACTTC
CDR3aa: CASSRLSEETQYF
d_gene: NA
j_gene: TRBJ2-5
v_gene: TRBV4-1
abundance: once

CDR3nt: TGTGCCAGCTGGACAAGGCCAGGCACTGAAGCTTTCTTT
CDR3aa: CASWTRPGTEAFF
d_gene: NA
j_gene: TRBJ1-1
v_gene: TRBV12-3/TRBV12-4
abundance: few

CDR3nt: TGTGCCAGCAGCTTAGCTGTGGGGACTAGCGGGGCTGGTGAGCAGTTCTTC
CDR3aa: CASSLAVGTSGAGEQFF
d_gene: TRBD2
j_gene: TRBJ2-1
v_gene: TRBV7-2
abundance: NA

CDR3nt: TGTGCCAGCAGTCCCACGGCTACTGAAGCTTTCTTT
CDR3aa: CASSPTATEAFF
d_gene: NA
j_gene: TRBJ1-1
v_gene: TRBV7-9
abundance: few

CDR3nt: TGCAGTGCTTCCGCCCCCCCGACGAACACTGAAGCTTTCTTT
CDR3aa: CSASAPPTNTEAFF
d_gene: NA
j_gene: TRBJ1-1
v_gene: TRBV20-1
abundance: NA

CDR3nt: TGTGCCAGCAGCCAATATGGACTAGTCTCTACCAAGGAGACCCAGTACTTC
CDR3aa: CASSQYGLVSTKETQYF
d_gene: TRBD2
j_gene: TRBJ2-5
v_gene: TRBV14
abundance: NA

CDR3nt: TGTGCCAGCAGTTTCGGCCCTTCCACAGATACGCAGTATTTT
CDR3aa: CASSFGPSTDTQYF
d_gene: NA
j_gene: TRBJ2-3
v_gene: TRBV12-3/TRBV12-4
abundance: few

CDR3nt: TGTGCCATCAACCCGACAGTCTCTACGGGCTATGGCTACACCTTC
CDR3aa: CAINPTVSTGYGYTF
d_gene: NA
j_gene: TRBJ1-2
v_gene: TRBV10-3
abundance: NA

CDR3nt: TGCAGCGTTCTCCTGGAGGGTTTCCGTGAGACCCAGTACTTC
CDR3aa: CSVLLEGFRETQYF
d_gene: NA
j_gene: TRBJ2-5
v_gene: TRBV29-1
abundance: NA

CDR3nt: TGTGCCAGCAGTTACGAGGGGCAAGAGACCCAGTACTTC
CDR3aa: CASSYEGQETQYF
d_gene: NA
j_gene: TRBJ2-5
v_gene: TRBV6-6
abundance: few

CDR3nt: TGCAGTGCTAGTGGGGGTGAAAGCTATGGCTACACCTTC
CDR3aa: CSASGGESYGYTF
d_gene: NA
j_gene: TRBJ1-2
v_gene: TRBV20-1
abundance: NA

CDR3nt: TGTGCCAGCTCTGAGAGCACAGATACGCAGTATTTT
CDR3aa: CASSESTDTQYF
d_gene: NA
j_gene: TRBJ2-3
v_gene: TRBV6-6
abundance: few

CDR3nt: TGTGCCAGCAGTTTTGTTACAGGCGTTATACAGCCCCAGCATTTT
CDR3aa: CASSFVTGVIQPQHF
d_gene: NA
j_gene: TRBJ1-5
v_gene: TRBV12-3/TRBV12-4
abundance: NA

CDR3nt: TGTGCCAGCAGCGGGTGGACAGCCGGCAATCAGCCCCAGCATTTT
CDR3aa: CASSGWTAGNQPQHF
d_gene: NA
j_gene: TRBJ1-5
v_gene: TRBV7-2
abundance: NA

CDR3nt: TGTGCCAGCCGTTTTCCCGGGTCAAATTACAATGAGCAGTTCTTC
CDR3aa: CASRFPGSNYNEQFF
d_gene: NA
j_gene: TRBJ2-1
v_gene: TRBV12-3/TRBV12-4
abundance: few

CDR3nt: TGCGCCAGCAGCCAAGAAGCGTGGCCGGTGAACACTGAAGCTTTCTTT
CDR3aa: CASSQEAWPVNTEAFF
d_gene: NA
j_gene: TRBJ1-1
v_gene: TRBV4-3
abundance: few

CDR3nt: TGTGCCATCAGTCCCCAGGGGGACAATCAGCCCCAGCATTTT
CDR3aa: CAISPQGDNQPQHF
d_gene: TRBD1
j_gene: TRBJ1-5
v_gene: TRBV10-3
abundance: few

CDR3nt: TGTGCCAGCAGCCGCGGACAGGTGAACACTGAAGCTTTCTTT
CDR3aa: CASSRGQVNTEAFF
d_gene: TRBD1
j_gene: TRBJ1-1
v_gene: TRBV3-1
abundance: few

CDR3nt: TGCGCCAGCAGCCAAGTACCATACAGTACAACACCAAGGGAAAAACTGTTTTTT
CDR3aa: CASSQVPYSTTPREKLFF
d_gene: NA
j_gene: TRBJ1-4
v_gene: TRBV4-3
abundance: few

CDR3nt: TGTGCCAGCAGCTTACGGGCGGCCACAGATACGCAGTATTTT
CDR3aa: CASSLRAATDTQYF
d_gene: NA
j_gene: TRBJ2-3
v_gene: TRBV13
abundance: NA

CDR3nt: TGTGCCATCAGTCCCATCGAGGGATACGAGCAGTACTTC
CDR3aa: CAISPIEGYEQYF
d_gene: NA
j_gene: TRBJ2-7
v_gene: TRBV10-3
abundance: NA

CDR3nt: TGTGCCAGCAGTTTATCGGGGGGAACCCAGTACTTC
CDR3aa: CASSLSGGTQYF
d_gene: NA
j_gene: TRBJ2-5
v_gene: TRBV27
abundance: NA

CDR3nt: TGTGCCAGCAGCTTACGTACGGGGAATGAGCAGTTCTTC
CDR3aa: CASSLRTGNEQFF
d_gene: NA
j_gene: TRBJ2-1
v_gene: TRBV11-3
abundance: NA

CDR3nt: TGTGCCAGCAGCTTAGACAGGGCTTCTCATGGCTACACCTTC
CDR3aa: CASSLDRASHGYTF
d_gene: NA
j_gene: TRBJ1-2
v_gene: TRBV7-2
abundance: NA

CDR3nt: TGTGCCAGCAGTTCCCACAGGCCGAACACTGAAGCTTTCTTT
CDR3aa: CASSSHRPNTEAFF
d_gene: NA
j_gene: TRBJ1-1
v_gene: TRBV6-5
abundance: few

CDR3nt: TGTGCCAGCAGTCCCGGGGGGGGTAGGCCAACTAATGAAAAACTGTTTTTT
CDR3aa: CASSPGGGRPTNEKLFF
d_gene: NA
j_gene: TRBJ1-4
v_gene: TRBV6-6
abundance: NA

CDR3nt: TGTGCCAGCAGCTTAGAACAGGGGCACAATGAGCAGTTCTTC
CDR3aa: CASSLEQGHNEQFF
d_gene: TRBD1
j_gene: TRBJ2-1
v_gene: TRBV7-9
abundance: once

CDR3nt: TGCAGCGTTGACTTCGGCAGCTCTGGAAACACCATATATTTT
CDR3aa: CSVDFGSSGNTIYF
d_gene: NA
j_gene: TRBJ1-3
v_gene: TRBV29-1
abundance: few

CDR3nt: TGCAGCGTTATACAGAACCTAGTAAGATTCTTC
CDR3aa: CSVIQNLVRFF
d_gene: NA
j_gene: TRBJ2-1
v_gene: TRBV29-1
abundance: NA

CDR3nt: TGTGCCAGCAGCCAGGGTAATCAGAGGGAGCAGTACTTC
CDR3aa: CASSQGNQREQYF
d_gene: NA
j_gene: TRBJ2-7
v_gene: TRBV7-6
abundance: NA

CDR3nt: TGCAGTGCCCAGTCCTATAGCAATCAGCCCCAGCATTTT
CDR3aa: CSAQSYSNQPQHF
d_gene: NA
j_gene: TRBJ1-5
v_gene: TRBV20-1
abundance: NA

CDR3nt: TGCAGTGCTAGACTCCTGACAGGCGACAATCAGCCCCAGCATTTT
CDR3aa: CSARLLTGDNQPQHF
d_gene: NA
j_gene: TRBJ1-5
v_gene: TRBV20-1
abundance: many

CDR3nt: TGTGCCAGCAGTTTCTCGCAGGGAGGACACCCTCATTATGGCTACACCTTC
CDR3aa: CASSFSQGGHPHYGYTF
d_gene: NA
j_gene: TRBJ1-2
v_gene: TRBV28
abundance: once

CDR3nt: TGCAGCGCTCCTGGACAGGCACGGGGTATGAACACTGAAGCTTTCTTT
CDR3aa: CSAPGQARGMNTEAFF
d_gene: TRBD1
j_gene: TRBJ1-1
v_gene: TRBV29-1
abundance: NA

CDR3nt: TGTGCCAGCAGCTCTGGACTAGTCCCGATCACAGATACGCAGTATTTT
CDR3aa: CASSSGLVPITDTQYF
d_gene: TRBD2
j_gene: TRBJ2-3
v_gene: TRBV11-2
abundance: NA

CDR3nt: TGTGCCAGCAGCTTAACGGTCGGATGGAACACTGAAGCTTTCTTT
CDR3aa: CASSLTVGWNTEAFF
d_gene: NA
j_gene: TRBJ1-1
v_gene: TRBV7-8
abundance: once

CDR3nt: TGCGCCAGCAGCGCCCAGGGGTGGACTGAAGCTTTCTTT
CDR3aa: CASSAQGWTEAFF
d_gene: NA
j_gene: TRBJ1-1
v_gene: TRBV5-1
abundance: few

CDR3nt: TGTGCCAGCAGCCAACAGGGATTGCAACAGCCCCAGCATTTT
CDR3aa: CASSQQGLQQPQHF
d_gene: NA
j_gene: TRBJ1-5
v_gene: TRBV12-3/TRBV12-4
abundance: few

CDR3nt: TGTGCCAGCAGCGTAAGCCCCAGGAACACTGAAGCTTTCTTT
CDR3aa: CASSVSPRNTEAFF
d_gene: NA
j_gene: TRBJ1-1
v_gene: TRBV9
abundance: few

CDR3nt: TGCGCCAGCAGCATAGACTTGAGAGGTACGCAGTATTTT
CDR3aa: CASSIDLRGTQYF
d_gene: NA
j_gene: TRBJ2-3
v_gene: TRBV5-1
abundance: NA

CDR3nt: NA
CDR3aa: CASPRRAGELFF
d_gene: NA
j_gene: TRBJ2-2
v_gene: TRBV21-1
abundance: NA

CDR3nt: TGTGCCAGCAGCTTATTTCCCCAGGCCGGTGAAGCTTTCTTT
CDR3aa: CASSLFPQAGEAFF
d_gene: NA
j_gene: TRBJ1-1
v_gene: TRBV7-2
abundance: NA

CDR3nt: TGTGCCAGCAGCTATGACAGGGAGGGGACTGAAGCTTTCTTT
CDR3aa: CASSYDREGTEAFF
d_gene: TRBD1
j_gene: TRBJ1-1
v_gene: TRBV7-9
abundance: NA

CDR3nt: TGTGCCAGCAGCGTAGAGAGTAATTCACCCCTCCACTTT
CDR3aa: CASSVESNSPLHF
d_gene: NA
j_gene: TRBJ1-6
v_gene: TRBV9
abundance: many

CDR3nt: TGTGCCAGCAGTACAGGGGTATCCTACGAGCAGTACTTC
CDR3aa: CASSTGVSYEQYF
d_gene: TRBD1
j_gene: TRBJ2-7
v_gene: TRBV28
abundance: NA

CDR3nt: TGCGCCAGCAGCTTACGACTAGCGGGGGCCGGCTACGAGCAGTACTTC
CDR3aa: CASSLRLAGAGYEQYF
d_gene: TRBD2
j_gene: TRBJ2-7
v_gene: TRBV5-1
abundance: few

CDR3nt: TGTGCCAGCAGACGCGCGTACATTCGGACTGCTATGAACACTGAAGCTTTCTTT
CDR3aa: CASRRAYIRTAMNTEAFF
d_gene: NA
j_gene: TRBJ1-1
v_gene: TRBV6-5
abundance: NA

CDR3nt: TGTGCCATCAGTGATTCTTCAGGGTCTAACACTGAAGCTTTCTTT
CDR3aa: CAISDSSGSNTEAFF
d_gene: NA
j_gene: TRBJ1-1
v_gene: TRBV10-3
abundance: few

CDR3nt: TGCGCCAGCAGCTTGGGAGCCGGGACCTGGGGCACTGAAGCTTTCTTT
CDR3aa: CASSLGAGTWGTEAFF
d_gene: NA
j_gene: TRBJ1-1
v_gene: TRBV5-1
abundance: NA

CDR3nt: TGTGCCAGCAGGATTCGACAGGGAACTAATGAAAAACTGTTTTTT
CDR3aa: CASRIRQGTNEKLFF
d_gene: TRBD1
j_gene: TRBJ1-4
v_gene: TRBV2
abundance: few

CDR3nt: TGTGCCAGCAGAATGGAGGGGGCCGACACTGAAGCTTTCTTT
CDR3aa: CASRMEGADTEAFF
d_gene: TRBD1
j_gene: TRBJ1-1
v_gene: TRBV5-6
abundance: NA

CDR3nt: TGTGCCAGCAATAAACGACTAGCGTGGGATACGCAGTATTTT
CDR3aa: CASNKRLAWDTQYF
d_gene: TRBD2
j_gene: TRBJ2-3
v_gene: TRBV2
abundance: NA

CDR3nt: TGCAGCGTCCTTAATATCATGAACACTGAAGCTTTCTTT
CDR3aa: CSVLNIMNTEAFF
d_gene: NA
j_gene: TRBJ1-1
v_gene: TRBV29-1
abundance: few

CDR3nt: TGTGCCAGCAGCGTAGGGGCTAGCGGGGGGTACAATGAGCAGTTCTTC
CDR3aa: CASSVGASGGYNEQFF
d_gene: TRBD2
j_gene: TRBJ2-1
v_gene: TRBV9
abundance: NA

CDR3nt: TGCAGCGTTCTCTTCGGAGCGAGTACGGTCAAAGCTTTCTTT
CDR3aa: CSVLFGASTVKAFF
d_gene: NA
j_gene: TRBJ1-1
v_gene: TRBV29-1
abundance: few

CDR3nt: TGCAGTGCTAGGGAGGGAATCTATGAAAAACTGTTTTTT
CDR3aa: CSAREGIYEKLFF
d_gene: NA
j_gene: TRBJ1-4
v_gene: TRBV20-1
abundance: NA

CDR3nt: TGTGCCAGCAGCGTAGGAGGTTCCTACAATGAGCAGTTCTTC
CDR3aa: CASSVGGSYNEQFF
d_gene: NA
j_gene: TRBJ2-1
v_gene: TRBV9
abundance: NA

CDR3nt: TGTGCCAGCAGGCTAACAGGAAGACGCATGGATACGCAGTATTTT
CDR3aa: CASRLTGRRMDTQYF
d_gene: NA
j_gene: TRBJ2-3
v_gene: TRBV28
abundance: NA